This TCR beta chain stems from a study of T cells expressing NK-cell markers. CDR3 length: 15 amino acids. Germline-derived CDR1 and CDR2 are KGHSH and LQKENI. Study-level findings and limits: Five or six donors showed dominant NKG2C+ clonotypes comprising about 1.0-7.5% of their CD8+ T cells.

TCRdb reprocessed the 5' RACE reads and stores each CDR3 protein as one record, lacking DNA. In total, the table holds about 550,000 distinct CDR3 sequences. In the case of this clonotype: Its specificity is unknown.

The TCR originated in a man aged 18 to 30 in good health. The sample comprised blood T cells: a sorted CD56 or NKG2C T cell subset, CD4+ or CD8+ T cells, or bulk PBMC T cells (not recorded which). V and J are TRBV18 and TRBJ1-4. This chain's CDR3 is CASSLFSATNEKLFF. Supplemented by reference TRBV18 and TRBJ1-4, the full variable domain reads NAGVMQNPRHLVRRRGQEARLRCSPMKGHSHVYWYRQLPEEGLKFMVYLQKENIIDESGMPKERFSAEFPKEGPSILRIQQVVRGDSAAYFCASSLFSATNEKLFFGSGTQLSVL.